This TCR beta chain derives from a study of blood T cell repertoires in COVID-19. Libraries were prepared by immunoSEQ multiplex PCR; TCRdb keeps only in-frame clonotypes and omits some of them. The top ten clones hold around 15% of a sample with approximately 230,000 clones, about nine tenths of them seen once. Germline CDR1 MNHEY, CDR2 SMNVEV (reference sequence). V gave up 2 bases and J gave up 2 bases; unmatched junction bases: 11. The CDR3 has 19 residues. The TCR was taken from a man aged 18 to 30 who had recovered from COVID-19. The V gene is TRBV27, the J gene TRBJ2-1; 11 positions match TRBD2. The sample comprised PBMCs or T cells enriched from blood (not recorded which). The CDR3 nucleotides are TGTGCCAGCAGTTTAGGAGGTACTAGCGGGGGCTCTACCTACAATGAGCAGTTCTTC. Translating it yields CASSLGGTSGGSTYNEQFF.